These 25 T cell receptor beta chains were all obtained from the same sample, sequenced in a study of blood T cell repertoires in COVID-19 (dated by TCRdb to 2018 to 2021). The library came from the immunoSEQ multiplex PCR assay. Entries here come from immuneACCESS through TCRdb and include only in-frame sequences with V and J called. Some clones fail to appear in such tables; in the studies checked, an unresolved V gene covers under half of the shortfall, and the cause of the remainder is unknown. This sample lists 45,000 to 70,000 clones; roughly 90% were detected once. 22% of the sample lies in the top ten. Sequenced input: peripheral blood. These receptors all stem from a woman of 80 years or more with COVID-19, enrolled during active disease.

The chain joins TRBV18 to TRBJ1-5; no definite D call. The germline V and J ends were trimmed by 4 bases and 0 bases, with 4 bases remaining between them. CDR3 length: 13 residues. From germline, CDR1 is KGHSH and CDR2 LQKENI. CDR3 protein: CASSHSSNQPQHF. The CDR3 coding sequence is TGTGCCAGCTCACACAGTAGCAATCAGCCCCAGCATTTT.

CDR3 DNA: TGTGCCAGCAGAAGGGAGCTCGGTCTAAACACTGAAGCTTTCTTT. It specifies CASRRELGLNTEAFF. The chain has TRBV2 and TRBJ1-1; no definite D call. This CDR3 has 15 residues. From germline, CDR1 is SNHLY and CDR2 FYNNEI. Trimming stripped 6 bases from V and 2 bases from J, with 16 bases between.

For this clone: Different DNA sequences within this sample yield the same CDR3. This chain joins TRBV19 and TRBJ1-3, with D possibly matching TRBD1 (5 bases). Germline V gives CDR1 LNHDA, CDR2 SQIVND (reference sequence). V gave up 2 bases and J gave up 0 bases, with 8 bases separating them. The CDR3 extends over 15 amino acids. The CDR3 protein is CASSIRGFSGNTIYF. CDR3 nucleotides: TGTGCCAGTAGTATAAGGGGCTTCTCTGGAAACACCATATATTTT. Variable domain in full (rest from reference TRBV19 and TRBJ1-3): DGGITQSPKYLFRKEGQNVTLSCEQNLNHDAMYWYRQDPGQGLRLIYYSQIVNDFQKGDIAEGYSVSREKKESFPLTVTSAQKNPTAFYLCASSIRGFSGNTIYFGEGSWLTVV.

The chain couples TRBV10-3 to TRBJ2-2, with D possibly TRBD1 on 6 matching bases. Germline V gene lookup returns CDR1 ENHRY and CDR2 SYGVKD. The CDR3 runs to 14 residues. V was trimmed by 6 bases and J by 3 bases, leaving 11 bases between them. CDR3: CAIRQTGYTGELFF. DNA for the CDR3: TGTGCCATCAGGCAGACAGGCTACACCGGGGAGCTGTTTTTT.

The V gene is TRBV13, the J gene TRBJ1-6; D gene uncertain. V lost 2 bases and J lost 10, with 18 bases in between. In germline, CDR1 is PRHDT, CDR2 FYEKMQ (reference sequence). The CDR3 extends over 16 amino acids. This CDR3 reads CASSLRAPGDRSPLHF. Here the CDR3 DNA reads TGTGCCAGCAGCTTACGGGCTCCGGGAGATAGGTCACCCCTCCACTTT.

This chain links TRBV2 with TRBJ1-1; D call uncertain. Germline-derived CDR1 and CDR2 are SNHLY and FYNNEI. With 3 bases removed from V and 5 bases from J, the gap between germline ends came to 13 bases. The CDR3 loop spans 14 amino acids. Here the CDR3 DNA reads TGTGCCAGCAGTGAGTCACCCCGGTGGACTGAAGCTTTCTTT. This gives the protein CASSESPRWTEAFF.

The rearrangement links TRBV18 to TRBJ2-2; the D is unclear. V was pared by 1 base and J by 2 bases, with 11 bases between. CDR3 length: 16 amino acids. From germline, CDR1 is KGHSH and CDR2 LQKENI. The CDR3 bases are TGTGCCAGCTCACCACTAGAAATAACCAACACCGGGGAGCTGTTTTTT. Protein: CASSPLEITNTGELFF.

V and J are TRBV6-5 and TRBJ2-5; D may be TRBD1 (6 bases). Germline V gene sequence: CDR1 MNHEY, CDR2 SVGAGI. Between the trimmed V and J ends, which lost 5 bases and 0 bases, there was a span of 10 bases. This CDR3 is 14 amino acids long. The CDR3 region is CASSPGTYQETQYF. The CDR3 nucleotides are TGTGCCAGCAGTCCCGGGACATACCAAGAGACCCAGTACTTC.

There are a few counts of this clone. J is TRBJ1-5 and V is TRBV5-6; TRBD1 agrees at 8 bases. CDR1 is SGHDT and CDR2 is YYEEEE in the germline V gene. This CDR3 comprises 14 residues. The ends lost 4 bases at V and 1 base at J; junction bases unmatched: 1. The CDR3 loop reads CASSRTGSNQPQHF. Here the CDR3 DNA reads TGTGCCAGCAGCCGGACAGGGAGCAATCAGCCCCAGCATTTT.

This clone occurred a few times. The CDR3 reads CATSRASGGKYFYEQYF. CDR3 bases: TGTGCCACCAGCAGAGCCAGCGGGGGGAAATATTTCTACGAGCAGTACTTC. The V gene is TRBV15, the J gene TRBJ2-7; 9 bases line up with TRBD2. Germline V gene lookup returns CDR1 LNHNV and CDR2 YYDKDF (reference sequence). The CDR3 is 17 amino acids. With V trimmed by 1 base and J by 3 bases, 10 bases remained unmatched.

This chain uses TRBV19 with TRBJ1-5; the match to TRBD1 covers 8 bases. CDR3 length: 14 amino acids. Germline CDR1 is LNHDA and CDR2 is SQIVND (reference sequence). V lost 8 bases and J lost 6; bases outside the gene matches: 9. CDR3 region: CASSIGQGRQPQHF. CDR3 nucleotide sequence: TGTGCCAGTTCCATCGGACAGGGCCGTCAGCCCCAGCATTTT. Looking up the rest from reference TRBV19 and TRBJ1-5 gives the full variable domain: DGGITQSPKYLFRKEGQNVTLSCEQNLNHDAMYWYRQDPGQGLRLIYYSQIVNDFQKGDIAEGYSVSREKKESFPLTVTSAQKNPTAFYLCASSIGQGRQPQHFGDGTRLSIL.

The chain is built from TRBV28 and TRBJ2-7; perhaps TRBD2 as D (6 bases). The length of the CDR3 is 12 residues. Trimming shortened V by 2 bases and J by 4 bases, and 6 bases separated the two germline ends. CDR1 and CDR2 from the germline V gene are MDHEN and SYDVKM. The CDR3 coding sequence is TGTGCCAGCAGTTTAGGGGGGTACGAGCAGTACTTC. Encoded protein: CASSLGGYEQYF.

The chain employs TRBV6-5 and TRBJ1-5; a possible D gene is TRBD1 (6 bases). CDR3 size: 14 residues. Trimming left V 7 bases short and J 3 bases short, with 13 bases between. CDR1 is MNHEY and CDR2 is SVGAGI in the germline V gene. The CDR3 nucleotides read TGTGCCAGCAAACACACAGGGTTCAATCAGCCCCAGCATTTT. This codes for CASKHTGFNQPQHF.

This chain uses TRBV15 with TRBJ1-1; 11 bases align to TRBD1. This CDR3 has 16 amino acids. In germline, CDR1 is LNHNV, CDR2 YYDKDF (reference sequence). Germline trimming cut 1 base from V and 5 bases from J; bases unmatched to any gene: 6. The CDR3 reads CATSRVRGTGGTEAFF. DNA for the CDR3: TGTGCCACCAGCAGAGTGAGGGGGACAGGGGGAACTGAAGCTTTCTTT.

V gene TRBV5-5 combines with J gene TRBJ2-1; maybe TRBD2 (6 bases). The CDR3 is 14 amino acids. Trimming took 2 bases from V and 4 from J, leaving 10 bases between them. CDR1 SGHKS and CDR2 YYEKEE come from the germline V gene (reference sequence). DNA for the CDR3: TGTGCCAGCAGCTTCCTCGGGGGTTACAATGAGCAGTTCTTC. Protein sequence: CASSFLGGYNEQFF. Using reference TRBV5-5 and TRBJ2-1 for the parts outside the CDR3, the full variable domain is DAGVTQSPTHLIKTRGQQVTLRCSPISGHKSVSWYQQVLGQGPQFIFQYYEKEERGRGNFPDRFSARQFPNYSSELNVNALLLGDSALYLCASSFLGGYNEQFFGPGTRLTVL.

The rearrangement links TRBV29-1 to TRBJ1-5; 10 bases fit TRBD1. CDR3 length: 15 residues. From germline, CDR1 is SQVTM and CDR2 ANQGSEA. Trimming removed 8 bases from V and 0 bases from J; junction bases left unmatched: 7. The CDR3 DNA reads TGCAGCCCCCGGACAGGGGGTTTTAGCAATCAGCCCCAGCATTTT. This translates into CSPRTGGFSNQPQHF.

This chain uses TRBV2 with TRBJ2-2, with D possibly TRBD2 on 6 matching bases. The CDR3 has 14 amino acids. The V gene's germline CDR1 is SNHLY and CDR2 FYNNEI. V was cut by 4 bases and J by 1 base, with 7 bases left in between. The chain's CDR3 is CASSVGGNTGELFF. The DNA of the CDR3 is TGTGCCAGCAGTGTCGGGGGGAACACCGGGGAGCTGTTTTTT.

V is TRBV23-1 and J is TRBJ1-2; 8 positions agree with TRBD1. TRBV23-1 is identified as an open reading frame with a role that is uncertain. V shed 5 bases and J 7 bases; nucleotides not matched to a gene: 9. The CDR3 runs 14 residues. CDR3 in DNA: TGCGCCAGCAGTTCCGAGGACAGGGAGGTTGGCTACACCTTC. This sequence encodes CASSSEDREVGYTF.

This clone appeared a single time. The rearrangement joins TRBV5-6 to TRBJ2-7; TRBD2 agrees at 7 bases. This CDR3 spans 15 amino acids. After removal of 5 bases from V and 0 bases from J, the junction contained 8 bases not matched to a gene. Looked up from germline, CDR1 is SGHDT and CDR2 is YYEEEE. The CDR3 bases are TGTGCCAGCAGGCTAGGCGGGGGAAGCTCCTACGAGCAGTACTTC. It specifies CASRLGGGSSYEQYF.

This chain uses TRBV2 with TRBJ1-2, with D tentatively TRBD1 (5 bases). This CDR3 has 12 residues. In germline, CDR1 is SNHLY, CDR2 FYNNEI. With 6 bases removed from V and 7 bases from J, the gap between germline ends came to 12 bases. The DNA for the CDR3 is TGTGCCAGCAGGGACCCCGGGGGTGGCTACACCTTC. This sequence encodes CASRDPGGGYTF.

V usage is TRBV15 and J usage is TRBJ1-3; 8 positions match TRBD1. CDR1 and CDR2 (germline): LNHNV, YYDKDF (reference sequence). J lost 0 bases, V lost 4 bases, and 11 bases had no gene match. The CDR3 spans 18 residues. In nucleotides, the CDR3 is TGTGCCACCAGCACCGGAGGGACAGGAAGATTCTCTGGAAACACCATATATTTT. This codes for CATSTGGTGRFSGNTIYF.

In DNA form, the CDR3 reads TGTGCCAGCAGTAGACAGACTCCCTCCTACGAGCAGTACTTC. It translates to CASSRQTPSYEQYF. V is TRBV27 and J is TRBJ2-7; possibly TRBD1 for D (5 bases). Germline-derived CDR1 and CDR2 are MNHEY and SMNVEV (reference sequence). CDR3 length: 14 residues. The V end was cut by 5 bases, the J end by 0 bases, with 11 bases between.

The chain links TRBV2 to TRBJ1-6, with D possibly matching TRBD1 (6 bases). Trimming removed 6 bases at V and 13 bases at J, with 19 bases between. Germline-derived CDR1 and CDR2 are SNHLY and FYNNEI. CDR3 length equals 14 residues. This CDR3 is CASRNRDTEVPLHF. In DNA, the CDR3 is TGTGCCAGCAGGAACCGGGACACCGAAGTCCCCCTCCACTTT. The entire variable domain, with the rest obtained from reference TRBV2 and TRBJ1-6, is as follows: EPEVTQTPSHQVTQMGQEVILRCVPISNHLYFYWYRQILGQKVEFLVSFYNNEISEKSEIFDDQFSVERPDGSNFTLKIRSTKLEDSAMYFCASRNRDTEVPLHFGNGTRLTVT.

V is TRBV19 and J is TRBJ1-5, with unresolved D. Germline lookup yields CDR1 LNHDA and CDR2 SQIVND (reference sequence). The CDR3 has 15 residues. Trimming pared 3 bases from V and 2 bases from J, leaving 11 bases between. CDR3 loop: CASSIVPHGNQPQHF. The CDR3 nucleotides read TGTGCCAGTAGTATTGTCCCCCATGGCAATCAGCCCCAGCATTTT. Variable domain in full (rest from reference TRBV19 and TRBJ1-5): DGGITQSPKYLFRKEGQNVTLSCEQNLNHDAMYWYRQDPGQGLRLIYYSQIVNDFQKGDIAEGYSVSREKKESFPLTVTSAQKNPTAFYLCASSIVPHGNQPQHFGDGTRLSIL.

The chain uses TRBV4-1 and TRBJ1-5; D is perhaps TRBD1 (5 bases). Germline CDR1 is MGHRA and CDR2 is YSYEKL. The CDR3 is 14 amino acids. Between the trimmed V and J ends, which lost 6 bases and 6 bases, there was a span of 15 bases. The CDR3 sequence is CASSSGPQGQPQHF. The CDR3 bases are TGCGCCAGCAGTTCCGGGCCTCAGGGTCAGCCCCAGCATTTT.